This TCR beta chain was captured in a study of T cell repertoires in ileal Crohn's disease. Points from the study as a whole: Compared with non-smokers, active smokers at surgery showed more clonal expansions. Mucosal expansions were suggested to be mainly CD8 T cells.

With respect to this clone: Its target is unknown.

CDR1 and CDR2 (germline): SGHRS, YFSETQ. Trimming removed 0 bases at V and 5 bases at J, with 12 bases between. The CDR3 loop spans 14 amino acids. The protocol was immunoSEQ multiplex PCR, while the TCRdb copy is restricted to in-frame clones and leaves out a portion. The table has 14,000 or so clones, around three quarters seen once. J is TRBJ2-7 and V is TRBV5-1; no clear D gene. Material: ileal tissue. The source is an adult with Crohn's disease. The CDR3 protein is CASSLAQQVDEQYF. The CDR3 DNA sequence: TGCGCCAGCAGCTTGGCCCAGCAGGTCGACGAGCAGTACTTC. The variable domain in full, completed from reference TRBV5-1 and TRBJ2-7, reads KAGVTQTPRYLIKTRGQQVTLSCSPISGHRSVSWYQQTPGQGLQFLFEYFSETQRNKGNFPGRFSGRQFSNSRSEMNVSTLELGDSALYLCASSLAQQVDEQYFGPGTRLTVT.